These 32 T cell receptor beta chains were sequenced from one sample in a study of T cells in narcolepsy. This table comes from immunoSEQ multiplex PCR, and its TCRdb copy is limited to in-frame clones, with some not included. This sample has about 36,000 clones, with roughly 80% found just once. What was sequenced was memory (CD45RA-) CD4+ T cells from blood. Receptors were obtained from a human donor in good health.

In its sample, this clone was seen once. V and J are TRBV5-5 and TRBJ1-5; the D is unclear. CDR1 is SGHKS and CDR2 is YYEKEE in the germline V gene (reference sequence). The CDR3 has 15 amino acids. The V end lost 4 bases, the J end lost 3 bases, and 14 bases lay between the germline ends. CDR3 protein: CASSAYTGNNQPQHF. Written as DNA, the CDR3 is TGTGCCAGCAGCGCGTATACGGGAAACAATCAGCCCCAGCATTTT.

A word on this clone: Its ends do not fully match the called genes, so a read error is possible. The chain uses TRBV4-1 and TRBJ1-1; no reliable D call. The V gene's germline CDR1 is MGHRA and CDR2 YSYEKL. This CDR3 has 15 residues. The CDR3 coding sequence is TGCGCCAGCAGCCTCGGACCCGCAAGGAACGCTGAAGCTTTCTTT. The encoded protein is CASSLGPARNAEAFF.

The V and J genes are TRBV6-5 and TRBJ2-1; weak D call: TRBD2 (5 bases). Trimming removed 6 bases from V and 5 bases from J, with 11 bases in between. This CDR3 region has 13 residues. Germline V gene data show CDR1 as MNHEY and CDR2 as SVGAGI. CDR3 nucleotides: TGTGCCAGCAGCCCACTAGGAAACAATGAGCAGTTCTTC. Its protein is CASSPLGNNEQFF.

DNA for the CDR3: TGTGCCAGCAGGGGGTTGGGGCGTGGCTACACCTTC. Translated, it gives CASRGLGRGYTF. This sequence joins TRBV27 and TRBJ1-2, with D tentatively TRBD1 (5 bases). Germline CDR1 reads MNHEY; CDR2 reads SMNVEV (reference sequence). This CDR3 has 12 amino acids. V was shortened by 6 bases and J by 7 bases, with 12 bases between the two germline ends.

For this clone: One end of the junction does not line up with germline, which may come from a read error. The rearrangement uses TRBV7-7 and TRBJ2-2; D call uncertain. The CDR3 covers 14 residues. Germline V gene sequence: CDR1 SSHAT, CDR2 FNYEAQ (reference sequence). CDR3 nucleotides: TGTGCTAGCAGCTCTCAGTTGGGCGCCGGGGAGCTGTTTTTT. Protein product: CASSSQLGAGELFF.

This chain uses TRBV5-1 with TRBJ2-2; weak D call: TRBD2 (5 bases). Per germline, CDR1 SGHRS and CDR2 YFSETQ. The CDR3 runs to 14 residues. With 4 bases removed from V and 6 bases from J, the gap between germline ends came to 13 bases. CDR3 sequence reads: CASSTPGVPGELFF. CDR3 in DNA: TGCGCCAGCAGCACCCCCGGGGTTCCCGGGGAGCTGTTTTTT.

This clone has only a few counts. The chain is built from TRBV18 and TRBJ1-2, with 11 nucleotides matching TRBD1. The V gene end was trimmed by 3 bases and the J gene end by 8 bases; junction bases not matched to a gene: 8. Per germline, CDR1 KGHSH and CDR2 LQKENI. The CDR3 is 15 residues long. This CDR3 is CASSPNGQGASGYTF. The CDR3 DNA reads TGTGCCAGCTCACCGAACGGACAGGGGGCGAGCGGCTACACCTTC.

J is TRBJ2-3 and V is TRBV18; D ambiguous. The germline V gene has CDR1 KGHSH and CDR2 LQKENI. This CDR3 is built from 15 residues. V lost 2 bases and J 2 bases, leaving 11 bases between the germline ends. In nucleotides, the CDR3 is TGTGCCAGCTCACCAACAAGTTATAACACAGATACGCAGTATTTT. It encodes CASSPTSYNTDTQYF.

V and J are TRBV7-2 and TRBJ2-5; D is uncertain. The germline CDR1 and CDR2 sequences are SGHTA and FQGNSA. The CDR3 has 11 residues. The germline V and J ends were trimmed by 5 bases and 2 bases, with 3 bases remaining between them. CDR3 amino acids: CASSMQETQYF. DNA of the CDR3: TGTGCCAGCAGCATGCAAGAGACCCAGTACTTC.

The chain employs TRBV6-6 and TRBJ2-1; D remains ambiguous. The length of the CDR3 is 11 residues. Germline CDR1 reads MNHNY; CDR2 reads SVGAGI (reference sequence). The V and J ends lost 4 bases and 7 bases respectively, with 5 bases between them. As DNA, the CDR3 is TGTGCCAGCAGTTTCGGGAATGAGCAGTTCTTC. This codes for CASSFGNEQFF.

In DNA, the CDR3 is TGTGCCAGCAGCTTAGTTACGGGGCCGGTAGGGGATACGCAGTATTTT. Translated: CASSLVTGPVGDTQYF. The genes are TRBV11-2 and TRBJ2-3, with D perhaps given as TRBD1 or TRBD2 (5 bases each). Looked up from germline, CDR1 is SGHAT and CDR2 is FQNNGV. This CDR3 spans 16 amino acids. Trimming stripped 1 base from V and 6 bases from J, with 17 bases between.

This chain connects TRBV9 to TRBJ1-1; a possible D gene is TRBD1 (5 bases). The CDR3 sequence is 14 residues long. Trimming pared 0 bases from V and 4 bases from J, leaving 10 bases between. CDR1 is SGDLS, CDR2 YYNGEE, per germline. CDR3 residues: CASSVAWGGTEAFF. In nucleotides, the CDR3 is TGTGCCAGCAGCGTAGCGTGGGGGGGCACTGAAGCTTTCTTT.

The rearrangement links TRBV19 to TRBJ1-5; the D gene is possibly TRBD1 (5 bases). This CDR3 is 15 amino acids long. Germline V gives CDR1 LNHDA, CDR2 SQIVND (reference sequence). With 3 bases removed from V and 7 bases from J, the gap between germline ends came to 16 bases. DNA for the CDR3: TGTGCCAGTAGTATTAGCGGGGCCCCTGGGCAGCCCCAGCATTTT. This gives the protein CASSISGAPGQPQHF.

This clone occurred a few times. The J gene is TRBJ2-3, the V gene TRBV10-2, with 11 bases identical to TRBD2. CDR1 and CDR2 (germline): WSHSY, SAAADI. V dropped 5 bases and J dropped 2; count of bases not matched to a gene: 3. CDR3 length equals 15 residues. CDR3 protein: CASSLAGGSTDTQYF. The CDR3, as DNA: TGCGCCAGCAGTCTAGCGGGGGGTTCCACAGATACGCAGTATTTT.

The chain couples TRBV19 to TRBJ1-6, with D possibly TRBD1 on 6 matching bases. Trimming removed 3 bases at V and 9 bases at J, with 18 bases between. The CDR3 extends over 16 amino acids. Germline V CDR1 and CDR2: LNHDA, SQIVND (reference sequence). The CDR3 bases are TGTGCCAGTAGTATTCCAGCAGGGGCTCTGGCTTCACCCCTCCACTTT. Amino acids: CASSIPAGALASPLHF.

The J gene is TRBJ1-1, the V gene TRBV7-9; unclear D gene. The germline V gene has CDR1 SEHNR and CDR2 FQNEAQ (reference sequence). Trimming cost V 4 bases and J 3 bases, with 6 bases left between them. The CDR3 spans 12 residues. CDR3: CASSYQDTEAFF. The CDR3 coding sequence is TGTGCCAGCAGCTACCAAGACACTGAAGCTTTCTTT.

V usage is TRBV19 and J usage is TRBJ1-6, with TRBD1 identical over 9 bases. CDR1 is LNHDA, CDR2 SQIVND, per germline (reference sequence). The V and J ends lost 11 bases and 2 bases, in that order; junction bases with no gene match: 7. This CDR3 has 15 residues. CDR3 region: CASGQGSTYNSPLHF. The CDR3 nucleotides read TGTGCCTCGGGACAGGGAAGCACCTATAATTCACCCCTCCACTTT.

This sequence joins TRBV18 and TRBJ2-5; TRBD2 matches 8 bases. V gave up 2 bases and J gave up 1 base; unmatched junction bases: 6. Germline V lookup: CDR1 KGHSH, CDR2 LQKENI. This CDR3 is built from 16 residues. CDR3 DNA: TGTGCCAGCTCACCAAAAGTAGCGGGGACCCAAGAGACCCAGTACTTC. This sequence encodes CASSPKVAGTQETQYF.

The V gene is TRBV19, the J gene TRBJ2-1; 13 bases fit TRBD2. CDR3 length: 15 residues. Germline assignment: CDR1 LNHDA and CDR2 SQIVND (reference sequence). Unmatched junction bases numbered 2, after V lost 3 bases and J lost 6 bases. CDR3 protein: CASSIWTSGSNEQFF. The CDR3 DNA sequence: TGTGCCAGTAGTATTTGGACTAGCGGGAGCAATGAGCAGTTCTTC.

The chain joins TRBV27 to TRBJ1-4, with 7 bases that match TRBD1. From germline, CDR1 is MNHEY and CDR2 SMNVEV (reference sequence). Germline trimming cut 8 bases from V and 4 bases from J; bases unmatched to any gene: 10. This CDR3 contains 15 residues. CDR3 nucleotide sequence: TGTGCCAGCCGACCTAGGGGGCAGGTTAATGAAAAACTGTTTTTT. This codes for CASRPRGQVNEKLFF.

This rearrangement joins TRBV7-9 to TRBJ2-7; D gene unclear. Trimming left V 4 bases short and J 9 bases short, with 13 bases between. This CDR3 contains 12 residues. Germline CDR1 is SEHNR and CDR2 is FQNEAQ (reference sequence). CDR3 DNA: TGTGCCAGCAGCTCCTTGGGGTTAGGGCAGTACTTC. This encodes CASSSLGLGQYF.

V and J are TRBV7-3 and TRBJ2-6, with D unclear. V lost 5 bases to trimming and J lost 2 bases, with 7 bases between them. Germline CDR1 and CDR2: SGHTA and FQGTGA. The CDR3 loop spans 14 amino acids. CDR3 sequence: CASSPPAGANVLTF. The DNA for the CDR3 is TGTGCCAGCAGCCCCCCTGCTGGGGCCAACGTCCTGACTTTC.

This chain uses TRBV25-1 with TRBJ2-2, with 8 nucleotides matching TRBD1. The V and J ends lost 4 bases and 5 bases, in that order; junction bases with no gene match: 6. The CDR3 loop spans 15 amino acids. Germline values: CDR1 MGHDK, CDR2 SYGVNS. CDR3 amino acids: CASSGRTGRTGELFF. For the CDR3, the DNA is TGTGCCAGCAGTGGTCGGACAGGGCGGACCGGGGAGCTGTTTTTT.

The J gene is TRBJ2-3, the V gene TRBV19, with D perhaps being TRBD1 or TRBD2 (5 bases each). Germline values: CDR1 LNHDA, CDR2 SQIVND (reference sequence). The CDR3 length is 12 residues. The V and J ends lost 8 bases and 5 bases respectively, with 11 bases between them. The CDR3 is CASGGFGDTQYF. DNA for the CDR3: TGTGCCAGTGGGGGTTTTGGAGATACGCAGTATTTT.

The chain carries TRBV5-6 and TRBJ2-3; D is unresolved. The CDR3 loop spans 16 amino acids. CDR1 and CDR2 from the germline V gene are SGHDT and YYEEEE. V lost 3 bases and J lost 0, with 14 bases in between. DNA of the CDR3: TGTGCCAGCAGCTGGGGAATGGATTCTAGCACAGATACGCAGTATTTT. It is translated as CASSWGMDSSTDTQYF.

The chain is built from TRBV19 and TRBJ1-1; D may be TRBD1 (5 bases). CDR3 length equals 13 residues. V lost 4 bases to trimming and J lost 3 bases, with 9 bases between them. Germline V gene lookup returns CDR1 LNHDA and CDR2 SQIVND (reference sequence). In DNA, the CDR3 is TGTGCCAGTAGTAGCCAGGGCTACACTGAAGCTTTCTTT. This translates into CASSSQGYTEAFF.

The genes are TRBV19 and TRBJ2-7, with TRBD1 identical over 9 bases. CDR1 is LNHDA and CDR2 is SQIVND in the germline V gene (reference sequence). V shed 5 bases, J shed 2 bases, and the junction held 13 bases outside the gene matches. CDR3 size: 17 residues. In nucleotides, the CDR3 is TGTGCCAGTAGTGCATACTTAAGGACAGGGGCCCCCTACGAGCAGTACTTC. It translates to CASSAYLRTGAPYEQYF.

The V gene is TRBV2, the J gene TRBJ1-2, with TRBD1 identical over 9 bases. V gave up 6 bases and J gave up 0 bases; unmatched junction bases: 8. Looked up from germline, CDR1 is SNHLY and CDR2 is FYNNEI. The CDR3 is 16 residues long. As DNA, the CDR3 is TGTGCCAGCAGCCCAGCGGGACAGGGAACTAACTATGGCTACACCTTC. The encoded protein is CASSPAGQGTNYGYTF.

This clone turned up a few times. This chain connects TRBV6-5 to TRBJ1-1; D possibly corresponds to TRBD1 (5 bases). The V and J ends lost 7 bases and 0 bases respectively, with 15 bases between them. CDR1 and CDR2 (germline): MNHEY, SVGAGI. The CDR3 is made up of 15 amino acids. As DNA, the CDR3 is TGTGCCAGCAAAATGTTCGGGACGGTGAACACTGAAGCTTTCTTT. Encoded protein: CASKMFGTVNTEAFF.

The chain carries TRBV18 and TRBJ2-7; 8 nucleotides align to TRBD2. This CDR3 has 16 residues. Looked up from germline, CDR1 is KGHSH and CDR2 is LQKENI. After removal of 0 bases from V and 2 bases from J, the junction contained 6 bases not matched to a gene. CDR3 protein: CASSPPAGGDPYEQYF. CDR3 nucleotide sequence: TGTGCCAGCTCACCACCGGCGGGAGGTGATCCCTACGAGCAGTACTTC.

The table lists this clone with a few counts. The chain links TRBV5-5 to TRBJ2-7; TRBD1 matches 8 bases. J lost 0 bases, V lost 2 bases, and 4 bases had no gene match. The CDR3 sequence is 15 residues long. In germline, CDR1 is SGHKS, CDR2 YYEKEE (reference sequence). CDR3 in amino acids: CASSFGTGLSYEQYF. CDR3 sequence (DNA): TGTGCCAGCAGCTTCGGGACAGGTCTCTCCTACGAGCAGTACTTC.

A few counts support this clone. The chain recombines TRBV19 with TRBJ1-4; 7 bases are shared with TRBD1. Looked up from germline, CDR1 is LNHDA and CDR2 is SQIVND (reference sequence). V lost 5 bases and J lost 8; bases outside the gene matches: 5. The CDR3 is 13 residues long. Here the CDR3 reads CASSQGGGEKLFF. DNA of the CDR3: TGTGCCAGTAGTCAAGGGGGCGGAGAAAAACTGTTTTTT. The entire variable domain, with the rest obtained from reference TRBV19 and TRBJ1-4, is as follows: DGGITQSPKYLFRKEGQNVTLSCEQNLNHDAMYWYRQDPGQGLRLIYYSQIVNDFQKGDIAEGYSVSREKKESFPLTVTSAQKNPTAFYLCASSQGGGEKLFFGSGTQLSVL.